This T cell receptor (beta chain) was sequenced for a study of preoperative IRX-2 immunotherapy in early breast cancer (dated by TCRdb to the late 2010s). The meaning of the sample's treatment or condition label: preoperative locoregional IRX-2 cytokine immunotherapy. The samples were obtained from a phase Ib study that tested preoperative, locoregional IRX-2 cytokine immunotherapy meant to prime immune responses. Donors were patients with early-stage breast cancer who received IRX-2 before surgery. Only a few counts were recorded for this clone. Its antigen specificity is not known. No base quality values were provided; no much bigger clone lies one nucleotide off. Libraries were prepared through the immunoSEQ multiplex PCR assay. This immuneACCESS table, as held by TCRdb, lists in-frame sequences with V and J called but not all clones. Of the missing ones, under half trace to an unresolved V gene in checked studies; the others have no known cause. The sample data list roughly 24,000 clones, and approximately 77% of these were observed just once. Less than 7.5% of the sample goes to the ten largest clones.

Counted from cysteine to phenylalanine, this CDR3 has 13 amino acids. The entry retains the CDR3 DNA only, 39 bases that are in frame from base 1. In the germline V gene, CDR1 corresponds to SQVTM and CDR2 to ANQGSEA. V gives up 6 bases and J gives up 9 bases, and the segment between their germline ends measures 19 bases. The sequence is built from TRBV29-1 and TRBJ2-3; a weak D assignment points to TRBD2 (5 bases agree). The starting material was lymph node tissue, obtained after IRX-2 immunotherapy. This clonotype was obtained from a human donor with breast cancer. For the CDR3, the sequence is CSVERAGRSTQYF. The sequenced DNA: TGCAGCGTCGAGAGGGCAGGAAGGTCCACGCAGTATTTT.